The T cell receptor beta chain described here comes from a study of CD8 T cells in Susac syndrome. Negative isolation was used for CD8+ and CD4+ T cells and FACS enrichment for TEMRA cells. RNA in amounts of roughly 0.5 to 1 ug was reverse transcribed with random hexamers. Across 54 Vbeta and 13 Jbeta, TCR beta CDR3 was amplified with immunoSEQ multiplex PCR. TCRdb re-called the immunoSEQ multiplex PCR reads with MiXCR, one entry per CDR3 protein. The sample contains 250,000 to 300,000 distinct CDR3 sequences, 89% of which appear only once. CDR3 length: 15 residues. Germline CDR1 is MDHEN and CDR2 is SYDVKM. The V end lost 3 bases, the J end lost 6 bases, and 14 bases lay between the germline ends. Study-level findings and limits: It was acknowledged in the study that the number of individuals who were included in its TCR sequencing and HLA analysis was relatively small.

Note on this clonotype: Its antigen remains unknown.

The sample comprised CD8+ T cells from PBMCs. V gene TRBV28 combines with J gene TRBJ1-4; D unclear. This TCR was sampled from a human donor with multiple sclerosis. The CDR3 region has the DNA TGTGCCAGCAGTTTGGTGGAGGGTTCTGATGAAAAACTGTTTTTT. Translating it yields CASSLVEGSDEKLFF.